This TCR beta chain was sequenced during a study of OX40 agonist ivuxolimab in advanced cancers. Regarding the study in general: Ivuxolimab was a fully human IgG2 agonistic monoclonal antibody targeting the costimulatory receptor OX40 (CD134). A male proportion of nearly 85% and a mean age of roughly 58 years, ranging from roughly 23 to 79, were recorded for the dose-escalation cohort. Intravenous ivuxolimab was administered to patients every 2 weeks at six dose levels: 0.01, 0.1, 0.3, 1.5, 3 and 10 mg/kg. The paper describes the monotherapy dose-escalation part (N of about 55 patients) of the phase I trial of ivuxolimab. Three dose-escalation patients achieved partial responses, one with hepatocellular carcinoma and two with cutaneous melanoma. Peripheral TCRbeta sequencing was intended to test whether TCR sequence diversity was altered and clonal T-cell expansion was caused by ivuxolimab. Of the approximately 53 patients in dose escalation, 19 had hepatocellular carcinoma, roughly 15 had melanoma, 9 had renal cell carcinoma and 9 had head and neck cancer. Patients were allowed to have had prior anti-PD-1, anti-PD-L1 or anti-CTLA-4 therapy, and more than 30% of the dose-escalation patients had previously received checkpoint inhibitors. Beyond this particular receptor, the publication reports: After ivuxolimab, CD8+ T cells had more expanded clones than CD4+ T cells on average. The antigen specificity of the clonally expanded peripheral T cells was not determined. At doses from 0.1 to 3.0 mg/kg, clonal expansion was seen in both CD4+ and CD8+ blood T cells between baseline and week 6. Low levels of normalized T-cell clonal expansion were also shown by some nonresponding patients. In the 0.1-3.0 mg/kg groups, partial responders had among the lowest normalized peripheral clonal expansion, particularly in CD8+ T cells.

Genomic DNA was isolated from the sorted cells so that the TCRbeta CDR3 region could be sequenced. The immunoSEQ Assay was used to sequence the TCRbeta CDR3 regions. In TCRdb, the immuneACCESS table is reduced to in-frame sequences with V and J assigned. These tables do not hold every clone; where another copy was compared, an unresolved V gene accounts for under half, and the others remain unexplained. Recorded for this sample are roughly 82,000 clones; over 80% of them occurred a single time. Roughly 0.8% of the sample is held by the ten biggest clonotypes. Reading the germline V gene gives CDR1 SNHLY and CDR2 FYNNEI. Trimming accounts for 5 bases at V and 8 bases at J, while the number of junction bases matched to no gene is 8. The CDR3 runs 14 residues from the cysteine to the phenylalanine. Just CDR3 DNA is preserved here, 42 bases in frame from base 1. Worth noting for this clone: Its target antigen remains unknown. Nothing much larger sits one base from this clone, and base qualities are not available.

The trial excluded patients who had a history of autoimmune disease or who were on systemic immunosuppression. Peripheral blood for TCR sequencing was collected from all dose cohorts at baseline, on cycle 4 day 1, and on cycle 7 day 1. The samples were drawn from a first-in-human, open-label, multicenter phase I dose-escalation trial of ivuxolimab. Adults with locally advanced or metastatic melanoma, renal cell, hepatocellular, or head and neck squamous cell carcinoma were enrolled in the trial. Before TCR sequencing, CD4+ and CD8+ T cells were separately sorted from peripheral blood. The source was CD4+ or CD8+ T cells sorted from blood, collected in a trial of the OX40 agonist ivuxolimab. The chain is made from TRBV2 and TRBJ1-4, with 7 central nucleotides matching TRBD1. This sequence originates from an adult with an advanced solid tumor such as melanoma, head and neck, liver or kidney cancer. The CDR3 region reads CASSSTGVVEKLFF. The DNA sequence reads TGTGCCAGCAGTTCTACAGGGGTGGTAGAAAAACTGTTTTTT.